A selection of T cell receptor beta chains follows, all from one sample in a study of T cell repertoires in cytomegalovirus infection. TCRdb recomputed calls from the reads with MiXCR, one row per CDR3 protein. The data contain 250,000 to 300,000 distinct CDR3 sequences, roughly 23% of them singletons. What was sequenced was PBMCs. The receptor source for this set is a human donor in good health (CMV status not recorded). Some clones in this sample may be carry-over from other donors' samples. The CDR3 runs from the conserved cysteine through the conserved F or W. Fields, in order: J gene, clone size, V gene, CDR3 protein. Size is omitted from some rows. Given values are once, few, many or a class for expanded clones.

J: TRBJ2-5; size: many; V: TRBV7-2; CDR3: CASSLDRGRAETQYF
J: TRBJ2-1; size: few; V: TRBV11-2; CDR3: CASSAQTSGSYNEQFF
J: TRBJ1-5; size: .; V: TRBV19; CDR3: CASSIGRQGGHQPQHF
J: TRBJ2-2; size: .; V: TRBV24-1; CDR3: CATEGVAGNTGELFF
J: TRBJ2-2; size: .; V: TRBV20-1; CDR3: CSARSSGQGAGELFF
J: TRBJ2-7; size: many; V: TRBV7-2; CDR3: CASSFLRSSYEQYF
J: TRBJ2-7; size: few; V: TRBV6-2/TRBV6-3; CDR3: CASGGQAYEQYF
J: TRBJ2-1; size: .; V: TRBV6-6; CDR3: CASANTGPQFF
J: TRBJ2-3; size: .; V: TRBV6-6; CDR3: CASTPDRGTDTQYF
J: TRBJ2-5; size: .; V: TRBV3-1; CDR3: CASTLRGGVAQETQYF
J: TRBJ1-1; size: few; V: TRBV27; CDR3: CASSLWAVNTEAFF
J: TRBJ1-1; size: many; V: TRBV25-1; CDR3: CASRGNFAEAFF